The source of this T cell receptor beta chain is a study of regulatory T cells in long-lasting Graves disease. General study findings and limits: Persistent Graves' patients showed less TCR diversity than newly diagnosed patients showed.

Construction of the TCR beta libraries employed iRepertoire HTBI primers in conjunction with Arm-PCR of CDR3 regions. One entry per CDR3 protein results from TCRdb running MiXCR on the multiplex PCR reads. The sample has approximately 440,000 distinct CDR3 sequences, 20% to 30% seen once. Germline assignment: CDR1 DFQATT and CDR2 SNEGSKA (reference sequence). The length of the CDR3 is 14 residues. V shed 5 bases and J 4 bases; nucleotides not matched to a gene: 10. Time point denoted: persistent/refractory GD, antithyroid drugs over 5 years with positive TRAb. PBMC RNA served as the TCR library source. Comments on this clonotype: Its target is unknown.

The specimen was peripheral blood mononuclear cells (PBMCs), collected when the disease was refractory, from a patient treated with antithyroid drugs. The receptor was isolated from a female donor with Graves disease. V gene TRBV20-1 combines with J gene TRBJ1-2; 7 bases align to TRBD1. This chain's CDR3 is CSAPEGQSFYGYTF. The CDR3 region has the DNA TGCAGTGCTCCAGAGGGACAGAGCTTCTATGGCTACACCTTC.